This T cell receptor beta chain was documented in a study of T cell changes during pregnancy in multiple sclerosis. Produced via immunoSEQ multiplex PCR; TCRdb's table is partial and in-frame only. This sample has tens of thousands of clones, with about 93% found just once. The ends lost 4 bases at V and 2 bases at J; junction bases unmatched: 5. Germline V lookup: CDR1 MNHEY, CDR2 SMNVEV (reference sequence). The CDR3 has 16 amino acids. The chain combines TRBV27 with TRBJ2-4; 10 nucleotides align to TRBD2. The source was peripheral blood, collected in the second trimester of pregnancy. The receptor was derived from a female donor in good health, enrolled as a control in a pregnancy study. CDR3 DNA sequence: TGTGCCAGCAGTTACTCTAGCGGGAGTTCCAAAAACATTCAGTACTTC. This encodes CASSYSSGSSKNIQYF.